This T cell receptor beta chain is from a study of control samples from healthy donors and cancer patients. The CDR3 length is 16 residues. Germline loops: CDR1 LGHNA, CDR2 YSLEER. Deletions cut 0 bases from V and 0 bases from J, with 9 bases between. Clones were sequenced by immunoSEQ multiplex PCR, and TCRdb holds only the in-frame ones, with some missing. The repertoire holds some 150,000 clones, with about 89% as singletons. J is TRBJ2-1 and V is TRBV4-3; D is unresolved. The sample comprised blood. This clonotype originated in a man aged 25-45 years in good health. The CDR3 region is CASSQDPASSYNEQFF. The CDR3 DNA follows: TGCGCCAGCAGCCAAGATCCAGCGAGCTCCTACAATGAGCAGTTCTTC.